Included here is one T cell receptor beta chain sequence, with context. This clone's antigen is unknown. This may be a read error: a much more frequent sequence differs by one nucleotide. The entry originates in a study of CD8 T cells in ankylosing spondylitis (dated by TCRdb to 2017 to 2019). Background on the whole study: The study set out to find disease-linked TCR variants by profiling T cell receptor beta repertoires in ankylosing spondylitis patients and healthy donors. The full study cohort was made up of 25 ankylosing spondylitis patients and over 90 healthy donors. Samples of peripheral blood were taken, and for ankylosing spondylitis patients, synovial fluid was collected as well. Overall results and qualifications from the work: Some TCR beta motif variants had previously been reported in synovial fluid and blood of reactive arthritis patients, which suggested common disease-initiation mechanisms. The disease-linked clones had a CD8+ phenotype and were found at relatively low frequencies in peripheral blood. Significant enrichment of the disease-linked clones was reported in matched synovial fluid samples from ankylosing spondylitis patients. A TCR beta motif made up of roughly eight highly homologous amino acid variants appeared to be characteristic of blood from ankylosing spondylitis patients.

The sequencer was an Illumina HiSeq 2500. Quantitative 5'-RACE with molecular barcodes was the method used to prepare the TCR beta libraries. Regarding the original processing steps: A new computational method based on a probabilistic model of VDJ rearrangement was used to identify disease-linked TCR variants. TCRdb trimmed public reads at Q25 via fastp, called clones via MiXCR and kept in-frame beta chains. Rows are combined by CDR3 protein, so each entry shows the most common genes and DNA. The V and J calls come from TCRdb's annotation, not from the publication. The sample table shows around 90,000 distinct CDR3 sequences, and under 30% are seen once. Clones ranked in the top ten supply roughly 60% of the sample. V and J are truncated by 5 bases and 12 bases respectively, leaving an intervening sequence of 20 bases. Inclusive of the bounding cysteine and phenylalanine, the CDR3 is 14 residues long. Here the CDR3 DNA is all that survives: 42 bases in frame from base 1.

The origin of this receptor is a male donor with ankylosing spondylitis or in good health (not recorded which). Rearrangement joined TRBV12-3 or TRBV12-4 to TRBJ2-4; the D gene may be TRBD1 or TRBD2, since each aligns over 5 bases. Sequencing input: blood, either unsorted or a sorted T cell fraction (not recorded which). The DNA sequence follows: TGTGCCAGCAGTAATGGACTCTTTCCCGACAGTCAGTACTTC. It specifies CASSNGLFPDSQYF.